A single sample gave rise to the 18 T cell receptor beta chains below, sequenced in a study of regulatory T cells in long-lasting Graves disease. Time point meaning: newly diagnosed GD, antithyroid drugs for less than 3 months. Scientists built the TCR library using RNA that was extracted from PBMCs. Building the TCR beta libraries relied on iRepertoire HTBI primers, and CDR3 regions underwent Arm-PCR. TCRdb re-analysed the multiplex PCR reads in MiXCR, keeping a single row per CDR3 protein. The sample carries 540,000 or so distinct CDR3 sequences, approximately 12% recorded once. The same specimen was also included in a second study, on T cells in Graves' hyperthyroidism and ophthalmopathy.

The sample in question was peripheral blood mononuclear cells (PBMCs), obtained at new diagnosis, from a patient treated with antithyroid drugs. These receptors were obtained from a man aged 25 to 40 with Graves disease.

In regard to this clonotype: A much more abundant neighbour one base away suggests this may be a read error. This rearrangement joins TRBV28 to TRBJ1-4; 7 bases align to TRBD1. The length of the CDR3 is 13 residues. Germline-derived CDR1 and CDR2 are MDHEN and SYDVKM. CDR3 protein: CASRTGFSENLFF. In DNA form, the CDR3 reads TGTGCCAGCAGGACAGGGTTTAGTGAAAACCTGTTTTTT. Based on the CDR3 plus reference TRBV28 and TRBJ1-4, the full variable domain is DVKVTQSSRYLVKRTGEKVFLECVQDMDHENMFWYRQDPGLGLRLIYFSYDVKMKEKGDIPEGYSVSREKKERFSLILESASTNQTSMYLCASRTGFSENLFFGSGTQLSVL.

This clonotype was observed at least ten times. This chain's CDR3 is CSVGRSDGTQHF. The CDR3 region has the DNA TGCAGCGTCGGACGGAGCGATGGGACCCAGCATTTT. The J gene is TRBJ1-5, the V gene TRBV29-1; D gene ambiguous. Germline CDR1 SQVTM, CDR2 ANQGSEA. V gave up 6 bases and J gave up 11 bases, with 17 bases separating them. The CDR3 runs to 12 residues.

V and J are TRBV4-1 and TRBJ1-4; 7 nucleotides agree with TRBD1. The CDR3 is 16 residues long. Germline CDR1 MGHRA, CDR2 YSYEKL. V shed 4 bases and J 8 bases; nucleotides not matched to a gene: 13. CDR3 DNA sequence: TGCGCCAGCAGCCCTCTCGCTGAGACAGGGAGGGAAAAACTGTTTTTT. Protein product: CASSPLAETGREKLFF.

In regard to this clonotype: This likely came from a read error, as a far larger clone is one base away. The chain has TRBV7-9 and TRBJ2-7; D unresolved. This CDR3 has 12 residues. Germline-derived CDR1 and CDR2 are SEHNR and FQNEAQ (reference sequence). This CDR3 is CASSLSGHERYF. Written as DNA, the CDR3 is TGTGCCAGCAGCTTATCCGGGCACGAGCGGTACTTC.

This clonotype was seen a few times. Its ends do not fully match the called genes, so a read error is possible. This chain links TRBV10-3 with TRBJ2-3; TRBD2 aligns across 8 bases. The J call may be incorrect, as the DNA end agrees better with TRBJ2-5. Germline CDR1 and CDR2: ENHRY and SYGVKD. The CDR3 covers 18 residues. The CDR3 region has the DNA TGTGCCATCGGTGAGACCTATACAAGCGGGACTAGGAGAGAGACCCAGTACTTC. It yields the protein CAIGETYTSGTRRETQYF.

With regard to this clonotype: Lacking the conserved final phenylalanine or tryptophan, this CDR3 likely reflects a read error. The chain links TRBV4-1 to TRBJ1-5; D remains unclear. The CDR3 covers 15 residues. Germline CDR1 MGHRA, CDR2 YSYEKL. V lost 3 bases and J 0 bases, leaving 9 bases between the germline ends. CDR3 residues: CASSQSLPSNQPQHL. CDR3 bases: TGCGCCAGCAGCCAGTCGCTGCCTAGCAATCAGCCCCAGCATCTT.

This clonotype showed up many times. The CDR3 nucleotides read TGTGCCAGCAGTTTAGCACTAGCGGAGGCAGATACGCAGTATTTT. Its translation is CASSLALAEADTQYF. The chain links TRBV12-3 or TRBV12-4 to TRBJ2-3; 8 nucleotides line up with TRBD2. This CDR3 comprises 15 residues. V was pared by 0 bases and J by 4 bases, with 3 bases of the junction left unmatched.

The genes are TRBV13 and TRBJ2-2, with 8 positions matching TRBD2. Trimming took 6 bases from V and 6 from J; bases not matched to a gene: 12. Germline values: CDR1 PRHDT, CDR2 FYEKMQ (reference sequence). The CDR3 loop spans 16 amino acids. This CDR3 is CASRPAPAGASGELFF. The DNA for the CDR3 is TGTGCCAGCAGGCCAGCACCAGCGGGAGCCTCCGGGGAGCTGTTTTTT.

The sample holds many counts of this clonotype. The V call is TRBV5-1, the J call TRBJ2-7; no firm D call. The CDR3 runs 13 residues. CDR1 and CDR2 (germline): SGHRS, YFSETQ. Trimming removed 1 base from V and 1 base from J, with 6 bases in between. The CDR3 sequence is CASSLRASYEQYF. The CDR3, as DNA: TGCGCCAGCAGCTTGCGAGCGTCCTACGAGCAGTACTTC.

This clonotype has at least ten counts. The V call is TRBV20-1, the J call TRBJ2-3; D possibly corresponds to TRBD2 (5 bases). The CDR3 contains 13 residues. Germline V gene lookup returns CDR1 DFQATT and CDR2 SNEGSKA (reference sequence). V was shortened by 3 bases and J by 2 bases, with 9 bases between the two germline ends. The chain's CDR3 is CSASGKITDTQYF. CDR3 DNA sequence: TGCAGTGCTAGCGGGAAGATCACAGATACGCAGTATTTT.

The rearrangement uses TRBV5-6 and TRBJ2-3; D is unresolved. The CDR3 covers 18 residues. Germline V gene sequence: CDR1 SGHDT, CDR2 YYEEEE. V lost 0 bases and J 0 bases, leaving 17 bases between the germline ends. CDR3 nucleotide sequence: TGTGCCAGCAGCTTGGAGGCCCTCCTAGATACTAGCACAGATACGCAGTATTTT. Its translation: CASSLEALLDTSTDTQYF.

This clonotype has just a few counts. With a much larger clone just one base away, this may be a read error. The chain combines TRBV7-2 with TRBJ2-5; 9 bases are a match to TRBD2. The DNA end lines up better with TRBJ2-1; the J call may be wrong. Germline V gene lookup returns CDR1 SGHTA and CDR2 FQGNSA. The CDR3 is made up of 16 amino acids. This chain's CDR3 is CASSSPGLARSHEQFF. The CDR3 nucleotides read TGTGCCAGCAGCTCTCCGGGACTAGCACGTTCGCATGAGCAGTTCTTC.

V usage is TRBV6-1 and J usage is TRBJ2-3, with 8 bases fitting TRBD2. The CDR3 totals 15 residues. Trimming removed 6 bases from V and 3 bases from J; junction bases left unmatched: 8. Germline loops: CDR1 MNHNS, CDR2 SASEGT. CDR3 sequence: CASSFRTGGTDTQYF. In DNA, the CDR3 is TGTGCCAGCAGCTTTAGGACGGGAGGGACAGATACGCAGTATTTT.

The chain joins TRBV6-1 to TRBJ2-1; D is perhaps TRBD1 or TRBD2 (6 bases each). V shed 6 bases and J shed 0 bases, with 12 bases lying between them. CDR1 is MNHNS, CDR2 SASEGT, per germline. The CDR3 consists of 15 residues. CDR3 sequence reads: CASREGVDSYNEQFF. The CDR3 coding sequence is TGTGCCAGCAGGGAGGGGGTCGACTCCTACAATGAGCAGTTCTTC.

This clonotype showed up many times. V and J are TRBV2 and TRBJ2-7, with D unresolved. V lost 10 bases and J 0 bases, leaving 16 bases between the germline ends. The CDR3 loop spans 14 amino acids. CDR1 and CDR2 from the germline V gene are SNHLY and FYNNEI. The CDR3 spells CANVKDRSSYEQYF. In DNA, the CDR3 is TGTGCCAACGTTAAGGACCGGAGCTCCTACGAGCAGTACTTC.

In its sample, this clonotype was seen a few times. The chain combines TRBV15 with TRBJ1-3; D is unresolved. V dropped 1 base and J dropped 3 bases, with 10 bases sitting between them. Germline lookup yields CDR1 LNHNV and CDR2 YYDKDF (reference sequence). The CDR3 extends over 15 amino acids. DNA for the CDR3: TGTGCCACCAGCAGAGTTCACACTGGTGGAAACACCATATATTTT. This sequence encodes CATSRVHTGGNTIYF.

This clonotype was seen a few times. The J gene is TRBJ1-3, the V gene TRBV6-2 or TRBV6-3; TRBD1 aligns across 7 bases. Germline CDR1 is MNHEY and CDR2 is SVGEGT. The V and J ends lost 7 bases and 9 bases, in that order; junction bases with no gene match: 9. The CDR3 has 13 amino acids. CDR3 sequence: CASIDRAGGTIYF. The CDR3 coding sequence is TGTGCCAGCATCGACAGGGCTGGAGGCACCATATATTTT.

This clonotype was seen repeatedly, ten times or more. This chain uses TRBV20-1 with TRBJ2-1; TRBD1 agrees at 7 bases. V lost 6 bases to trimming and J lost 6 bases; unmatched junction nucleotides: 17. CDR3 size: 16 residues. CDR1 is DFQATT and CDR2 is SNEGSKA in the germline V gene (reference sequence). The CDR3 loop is CSANTPATGHFNEQFF. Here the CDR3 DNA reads TGCAGTGCCAATACCCCCGCGACAGGGCACTTCAATGAGCAGTTCTTC.